This T cell receptor beta chain derives from a study of technical replicates of blood from a handful of donors. The CDR3 runs 17 residues. Germline-derived CDR1 and CDR2 are SSHAT and FNYEAQ (reference sequence). Sequencing was performed with immunoSEQ multiplex PCR; in TCRdb, only in-frame clones are kept and a portion is missing. The table lists approximately 87,000 clones, about 91% of them singletons. Regarding this clone: At one end, the junction sequence differs from germline, possibly due to a read error.

Sequences were obtained from T cells isolated from PBMCs. This chain links TRBV7-7 with TRBJ2-5; TRBD2 agrees at 9 bases. The source of this sequence is a human donor in good health. Some clones in this sample may be carry-over from other donors' samples. CDR3: CASSLDGRVAGEETQYF. Here the CDR3 DNA reads TGTGCTAGCAGCTTAGACGGGAGGGTAGCGGGAGAAGAGACCCAGTACTTC. Combining the CDR3 with reference TRBV7-7 and TRBJ2-5 gives the whole variable domain GAGVSQSPRYKVTKRGQDVTLRCDPISSHATLYWYQQALGQGPEFLTYFNYEAQPDKSGLPSDRFSAERPEGSISTLTIQRTEQRDSAMYRCASSLDGRVAGEETQYFGPGTRLLVL.